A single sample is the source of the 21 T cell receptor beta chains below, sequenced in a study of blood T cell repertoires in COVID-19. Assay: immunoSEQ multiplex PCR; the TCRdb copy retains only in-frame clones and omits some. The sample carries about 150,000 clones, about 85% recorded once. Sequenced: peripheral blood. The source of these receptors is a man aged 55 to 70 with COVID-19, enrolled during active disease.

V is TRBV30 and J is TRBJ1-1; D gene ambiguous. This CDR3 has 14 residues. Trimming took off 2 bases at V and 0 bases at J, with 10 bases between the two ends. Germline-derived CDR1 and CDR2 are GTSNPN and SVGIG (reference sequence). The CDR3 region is CAWSLQTMNTEAFF. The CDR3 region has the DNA TGTGCCTGGAGTCTACAGACAATGAACACTGAAGCTTTCTTT. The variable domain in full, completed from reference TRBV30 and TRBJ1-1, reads SQTIHQWPATLVQPVGSPLSLECTVEGTSNPNLYWYRQAAGRGLQLLFYSVGIGQISSEVPQNLSASRPQDRQFILSSKKLLLSDSGFYLCAWSLQTMNTEAFFGQGTRLTVV.

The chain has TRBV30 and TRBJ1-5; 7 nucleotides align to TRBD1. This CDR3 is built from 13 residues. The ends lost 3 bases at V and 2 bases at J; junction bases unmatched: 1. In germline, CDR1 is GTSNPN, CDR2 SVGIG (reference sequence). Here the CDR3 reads CAWSGQGNQPQHF. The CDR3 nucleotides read TGTGCCTGGAGCGGACAGGGCAATCAGCCCCAGCATTTT.

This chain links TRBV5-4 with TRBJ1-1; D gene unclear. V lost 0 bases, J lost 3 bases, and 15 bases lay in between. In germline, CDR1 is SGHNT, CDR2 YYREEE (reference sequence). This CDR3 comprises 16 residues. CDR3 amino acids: CASSLGILPTDTEAFF. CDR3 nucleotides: TGTGCCAGCAGCTTGGGGATCTTGCCGACTGACACTGAAGCTTTCTTT.

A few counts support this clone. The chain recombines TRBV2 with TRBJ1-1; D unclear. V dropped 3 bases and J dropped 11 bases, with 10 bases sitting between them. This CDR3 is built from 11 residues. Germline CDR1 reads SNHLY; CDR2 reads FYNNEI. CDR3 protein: CASSDGLEAFF. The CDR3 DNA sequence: TGTGCCAGCAGTGACGGGTTAGAGGCTTTCTTT.

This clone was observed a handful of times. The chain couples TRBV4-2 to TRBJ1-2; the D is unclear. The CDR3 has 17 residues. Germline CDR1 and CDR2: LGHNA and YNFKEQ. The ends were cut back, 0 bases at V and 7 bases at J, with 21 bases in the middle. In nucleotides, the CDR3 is TGTGCCAGCAGCCAAGAAGCAGCAGGAGCGGGTCTAGCTGGCTACACCTTC. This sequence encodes CASSQEAAGAGLAGYTF.

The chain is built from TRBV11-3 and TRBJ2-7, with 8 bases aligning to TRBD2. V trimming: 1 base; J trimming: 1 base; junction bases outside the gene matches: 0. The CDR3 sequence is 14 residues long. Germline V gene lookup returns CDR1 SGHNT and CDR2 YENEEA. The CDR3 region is CASSLAGGSYEQYF. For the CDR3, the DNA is TGTGCCAGCAGCTTAGCGGGAGGGTCCTACGAGCAGTACTTC.

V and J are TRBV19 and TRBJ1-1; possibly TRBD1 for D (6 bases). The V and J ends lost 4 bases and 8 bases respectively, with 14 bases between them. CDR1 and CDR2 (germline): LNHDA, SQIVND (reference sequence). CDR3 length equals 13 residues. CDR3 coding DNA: TGTGCCAGTAGTACACTACAGGGCGCAGAAGCTTTCTTT. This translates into CASSTLQGAEAFF.

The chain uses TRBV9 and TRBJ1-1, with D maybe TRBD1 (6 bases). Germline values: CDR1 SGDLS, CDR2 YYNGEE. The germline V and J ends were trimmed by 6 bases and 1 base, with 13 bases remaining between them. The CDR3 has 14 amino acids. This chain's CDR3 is CASTAGARNTEAFF. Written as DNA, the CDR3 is TGTGCCAGCACGGCGGGGGCGAGGAACACTGAAGCTTTCTTT.

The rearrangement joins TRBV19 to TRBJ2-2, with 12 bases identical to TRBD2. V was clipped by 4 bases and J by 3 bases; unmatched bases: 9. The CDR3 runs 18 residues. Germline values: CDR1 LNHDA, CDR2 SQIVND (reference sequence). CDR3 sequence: CASSKGRGLAGDTGELFF. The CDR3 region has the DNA TGTGCCAGTAGTAAAGGCAGGGGACTAGCGGGCGACACCGGGGAGCTGTTTTTT.

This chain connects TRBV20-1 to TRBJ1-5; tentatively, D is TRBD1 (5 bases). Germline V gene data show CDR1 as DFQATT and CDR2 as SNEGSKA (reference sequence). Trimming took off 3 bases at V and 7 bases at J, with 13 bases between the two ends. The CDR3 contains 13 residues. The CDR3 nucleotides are TGCAGTGCTAGTCAAATAGGGGAACAGCCCCAGCATTTT. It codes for CSASQIGEQPQHF.

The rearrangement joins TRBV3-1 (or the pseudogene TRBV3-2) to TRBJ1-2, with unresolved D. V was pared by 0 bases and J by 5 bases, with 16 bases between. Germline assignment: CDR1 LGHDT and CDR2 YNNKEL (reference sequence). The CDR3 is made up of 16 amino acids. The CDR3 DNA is TGTGCCAGCAGCCAAGATGGGGTTGGGAGGTTATATGGCTACACCTTC. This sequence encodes CASSQDGVGRLYGYTF.

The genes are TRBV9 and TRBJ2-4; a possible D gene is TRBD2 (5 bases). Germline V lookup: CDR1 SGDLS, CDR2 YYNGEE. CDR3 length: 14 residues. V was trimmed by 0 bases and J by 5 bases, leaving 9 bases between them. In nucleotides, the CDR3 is TGTGCCAGCAGCGTAGTTCCGGAGGAAAACATTCAGTACTTC. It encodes CASSVVPEENIQYF.

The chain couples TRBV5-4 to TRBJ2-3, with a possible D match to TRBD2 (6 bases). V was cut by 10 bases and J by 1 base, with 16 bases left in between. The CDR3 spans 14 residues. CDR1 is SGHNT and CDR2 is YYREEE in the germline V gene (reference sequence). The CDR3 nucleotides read TGTGCCGGCGGGATGGCGGCAGGCACAGATACGCAGTATTTT. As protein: CAGGMAAGTDTQYF.

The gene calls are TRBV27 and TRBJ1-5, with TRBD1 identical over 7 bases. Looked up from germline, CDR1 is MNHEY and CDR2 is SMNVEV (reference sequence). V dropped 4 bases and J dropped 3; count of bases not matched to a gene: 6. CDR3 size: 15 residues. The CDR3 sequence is CASSSRDSPNQPQHF. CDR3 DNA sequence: TGTGCCAGCAGTTCACGGGACAGTCCCAATCAGCCCCAGCATTTT.

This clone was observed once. This CDR3 reads CASSLNDRVANYGYTF. In DNA form, the CDR3 reads TGTGCCAGCAGTTTAAACGACAGAGTTGCTAACTATGGCTACACCTTC. The rearrangement links TRBV27 to TRBJ1-2; possibly TRBD1 for D (5 bases). Germline assignment: CDR1 MNHEY and CDR2 SMNVEV (reference sequence). The CDR3 has 16 residues. The ends were cut back, 2 bases at V and 0 bases at J, with 13 bases in the middle.

The CDR3 DNA follows: TGTGCCAGCAGCCAACGACAGGGGGTGAATGAAAAACTGTTTTTT. This gives the protein CASSQRQGVNEKLFF. The rearrangement links TRBV7-9 to TRBJ1-4, with TRBD1 matching 9 bases. The CDR3 runs 15 residues. Germline V gives CDR1 SEHNR, CDR2 FQNEAQ (reference sequence). The V segment lost 5 bases and the J segment 5 bases; nucleotides outside the gene matches: 6.

The CDR3 coding sequence is TGTGCCAGCAGCTTAGGCTGGGGACAGGATGAAAAACTGTTTTTT. Translating gives CASSLGWGQDEKLFF. The rearrangement uses TRBV7-9 and TRBJ1-4; 8 positions agree with TRBD1. The CDR3 length is 15 residues. The junction had 4 bases not matched to a gene; V was cut back by 1 base and J by 6 bases. Germline V gene lookup returns CDR1 SEHNR and CDR2 FQNEAQ (reference sequence).

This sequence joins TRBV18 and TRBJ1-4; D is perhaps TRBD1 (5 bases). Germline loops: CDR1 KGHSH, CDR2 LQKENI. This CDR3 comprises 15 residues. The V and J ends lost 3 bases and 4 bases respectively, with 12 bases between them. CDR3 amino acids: CASSPDQGINEKLFF. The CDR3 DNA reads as TGTGCCAGCTCACCGGATCAGGGAATTAATGAAAAACTGTTTTTT. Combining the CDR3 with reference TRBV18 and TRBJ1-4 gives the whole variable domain NAGVMQNPRHLVRRRGQEARLRCSPMKGHSHVYWYRQLPEEGLKFMVYLQKENIIDESGMPKERFSAEFPKEGPSILRIQQVVRGDSAAYFCASSPDQGINEKLFFGSGTQLSVL.

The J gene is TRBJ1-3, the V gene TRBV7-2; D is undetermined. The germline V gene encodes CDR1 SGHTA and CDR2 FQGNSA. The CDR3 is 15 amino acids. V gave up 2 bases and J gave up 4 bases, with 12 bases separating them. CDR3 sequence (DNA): TGTGCCAGCAGCTTATCGGTGGGAGGCGGAAACACCATATATTTT. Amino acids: CASSLSVGGGNTIYF.

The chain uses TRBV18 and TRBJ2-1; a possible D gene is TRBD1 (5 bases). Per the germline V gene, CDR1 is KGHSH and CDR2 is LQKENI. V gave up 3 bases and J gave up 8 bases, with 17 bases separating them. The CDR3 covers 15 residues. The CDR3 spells CASSPRTTRGDEQFF. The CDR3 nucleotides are TGTGCCAGCTCACCCCGGACAACCCGTGGGGATGAGCAGTTCTTC.

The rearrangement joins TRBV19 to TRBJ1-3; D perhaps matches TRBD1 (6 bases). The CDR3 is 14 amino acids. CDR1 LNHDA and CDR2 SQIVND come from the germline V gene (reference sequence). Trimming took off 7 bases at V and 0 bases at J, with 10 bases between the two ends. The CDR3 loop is CASIEGGSGNTIYF. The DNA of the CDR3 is TGTGCCAGTATAGAAGGGGGCTCTGGAAACACCATATATTTT.